These 5 T cell receptor beta chains share one sample of origin, sequenced in a study of blood T cell repertoires in COVID-19. Profiled with immunoSEQ multiplex PCR; TCRdb holds only in-frame clones, not every one. Altogether approximately 270,000 clones are present, approximately 86% being singletons, with the ten largest covering over 8%. The material sequenced was peripheral blood. The receptors derive from a man aged 40-50 years with active or convalescent COVID-19.

The chain is built from TRBV20-1 and TRBJ1-2; the D is unclear. CDR1 is DFQATT and CDR2 is SNEGSKA in the germline V gene (reference sequence). This CDR3 region has 10 residues. The germline V and J ends were trimmed by 1 base and 7 bases, with 4 bases remaining between them. The chain's CDR3 is CSARGLGYTF. Here the CDR3 DNA reads TGCAGTGCTAGAGGACTTGGCTACACCTTC.

This chain connects TRBV5-6 to TRBJ1-1; no firm D call. The germline gives CDR1 SGHDT, CDR2 YYEEEE. This CDR3 has 15 amino acids. V lost 3 bases and J lost 5, with 17 bases in between. The CDR3 loop is CASSWALVEGTEAFF. CDR3 sequence (DNA): TGTGCCAGCAGCTGGGCTTTGGTCGAGGGAACTGAAGCTTTCTTT.

The V call is TRBV5-5, the J call TRBJ2-1; tentatively, D is TRBD2 (6 bases). The germline gives CDR1 SGHKS, CDR2 YYEKEE (reference sequence). V gave up 6 bases and J gave up 6 bases, with 16 bases separating them. The CDR3 contains 14 residues. CDR3 sequence reads: CASNSPFGGNEQFF. CDR3 coding DNA: TGTGCCAGCAATAGCCCGTTCGGGGGCAATGAGCAGTTCTTC.

This chain links TRBV4-2 with TRBJ2-3; 8 nucleotides line up with TRBD2. Germline lookup yields CDR1 LGHNA and CDR2 YNFKEQ. The CDR3 loop spans 15 amino acids. V lost 4 bases to trimming and J lost 3 bases; unmatched junction nucleotides: 6. CDR3 residues: CASSPLLAETDTQYF. CDR3 sequence (DNA): TGTGCCAGCAGCCCACTACTAGCGGAGACAGATACGCAGTATTTT.

In DNA, the CDR3 is TGTGCCAGCAGCCTCAGGACAGGGGATTCACCCCTCCACTTT. The encoded protein is CASSLRTGDSPLHF. The gene calls are TRBV7-8 and TRBJ1-6; 9 bases match TRBD1. V shed 5 bases, J shed 8 bases, and the junction held 4 bases outside the gene matches. Germline V lookup: CDR1 SGHVS, CDR2 FQNEAQ. The length of the CDR3 is 14 residues. The variable domain in full, with the rest retrieved from reference TRBV7-8 and TRBJ1-6, is GAGVSQSPRYKVAKRGQDVALRCDPISGHVSLFWYQQALGQGPEFLTYFQNEAQLDKSGLPSDRFFAERPEGSVSTLKIQRTQQEDSAVYLCASSLRTGDSPLHFGNGTRLTVT.